This TCR beta chain was sequenced in a study of T-cell memory formation after mild COVID-19. Whole-study findings and limits: Prior to infection, memory already included some responding clones, suggesting cross-reactive memory joined. Clones that shrank (day 15 to 85) were balanced CD4/CD8, whereas later expanders leaned CD4+.

TCRdb reanalysed the 5' RACE reads using MiXCR and keeps one entry per CDR3 protein. The table has around 320,000 distinct CDR3 sequences, approximately 19% seen once. This clonotype occurred many times. What it binds is not known. From germline, CDR1 is SNHLY and CDR2 FYNNEI. The CDR3 sequence is 16 residues long. With 5 bases removed from V and 2 bases from J, the gap between germline ends came to 16 bases. This receptor was taken from a man aged 18-30 years who had mild COVID-19 (a few samples of this study predate the infection). Cell type and time point are not known. The rearrangement links TRBV2 to TRBJ1-5; no clear D gene. Sequencing input: PBMCs or a T cell subset sorted from them (not recorded which). In DNA form, the CDR3 reads TGTGCCAGCAGTTTTAGTTCAAACCGCGGCAATCAGCCCCAGCATTTT. It translates to CASSFSSNRGNQPQHF.